This is a list of T cell receptor beta chains from one sample in a study of shared clonotypes between healthy human individuals. Sequencing used immunoSEQ multiplex PCR; TCRdb keeps in-frame clones, though not all of them. The sample contains about 980,000 clones, more than 75% of which appear only once. The sequencing input was memory CD4+ T cells sorted from blood. Receptor source: a man aged 18 to 30 in good health. CDR3s include the opening cysteine and the closing phenylalanine or tryptophan. Clone size is given for some rows only: seen once, a few or many times, or a class if the clone is expanded.

>once|TRBV5-4
CASSWRTSPDTQYF
>-|TRBV18
CASSLATDTQYF
>-|TRBV18
CASSPSGLGTEAFF
>-|TRBV6-6
CASSYSQNSNQPQHF
>-|TRBV27
CASSSTDRGLTNEKLFF
>-|TRBV29-1
CSVPRQSAGGGEQFF
>-|TRBV30
CAWSAPRPERRLDTQYF
>-|TRBV5-8
CASRSGEVLTTYEQYF
>-|TRBV2
CASSDGTGASGNTIYF
>once|TRBV6-5
CASSYSTGTGFYEQYF
>-|TRBV7-2
CASSFFASDEAFF
>once|TRBV28
CASSFPIAGIGGMNTEAFF
>-|TRBV28
CASSLSWGAGKNTEAFF
>-|TRBV11-3
CASMDRASRKNTEAFF
>-|TRBV10-2
CASRSRGRGYEQYF